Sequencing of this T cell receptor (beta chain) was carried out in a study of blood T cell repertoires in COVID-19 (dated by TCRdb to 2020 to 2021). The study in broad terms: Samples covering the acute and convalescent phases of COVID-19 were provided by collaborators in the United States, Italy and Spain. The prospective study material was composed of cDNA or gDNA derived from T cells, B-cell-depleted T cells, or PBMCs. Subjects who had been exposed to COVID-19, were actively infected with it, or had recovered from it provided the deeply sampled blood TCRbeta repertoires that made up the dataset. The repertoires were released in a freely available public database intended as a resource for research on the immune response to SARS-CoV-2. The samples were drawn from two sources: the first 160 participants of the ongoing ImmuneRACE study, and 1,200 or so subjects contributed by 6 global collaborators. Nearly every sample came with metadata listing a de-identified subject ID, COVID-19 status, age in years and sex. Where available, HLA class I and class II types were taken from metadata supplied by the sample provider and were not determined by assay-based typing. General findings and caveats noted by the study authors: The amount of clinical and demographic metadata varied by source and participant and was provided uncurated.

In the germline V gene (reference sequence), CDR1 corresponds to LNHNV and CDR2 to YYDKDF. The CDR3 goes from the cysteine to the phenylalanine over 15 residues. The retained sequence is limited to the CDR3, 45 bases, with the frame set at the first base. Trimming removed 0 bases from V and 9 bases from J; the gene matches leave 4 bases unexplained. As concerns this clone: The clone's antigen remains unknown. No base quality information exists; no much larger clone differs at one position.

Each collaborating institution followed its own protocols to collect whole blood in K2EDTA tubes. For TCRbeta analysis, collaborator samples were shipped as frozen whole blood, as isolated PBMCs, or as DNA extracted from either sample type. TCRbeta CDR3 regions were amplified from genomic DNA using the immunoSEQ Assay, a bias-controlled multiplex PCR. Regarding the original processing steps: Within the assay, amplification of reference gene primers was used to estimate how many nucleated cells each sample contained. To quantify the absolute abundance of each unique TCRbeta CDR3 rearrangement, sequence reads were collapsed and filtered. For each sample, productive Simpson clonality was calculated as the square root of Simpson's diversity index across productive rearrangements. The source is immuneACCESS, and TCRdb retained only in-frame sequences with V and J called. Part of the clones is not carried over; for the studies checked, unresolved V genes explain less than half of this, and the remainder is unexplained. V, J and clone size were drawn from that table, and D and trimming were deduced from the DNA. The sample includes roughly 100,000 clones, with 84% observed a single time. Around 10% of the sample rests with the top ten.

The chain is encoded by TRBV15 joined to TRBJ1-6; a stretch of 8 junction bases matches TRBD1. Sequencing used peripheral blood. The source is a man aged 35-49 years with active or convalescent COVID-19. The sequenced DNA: TGTGCCACCAGCAGAGATGCAGGGGGCAGTTCACCCCTCCACTTT. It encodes CATSRDAGGSSPLHF.